This T cell receptor beta chain was retrieved from a study of identical twins. Only a few counts were recorded for this clonotype. Germline values: CDR1 SQVTM, CDR2 ANQGSEA. Germline trimming cut 7 bases from V and 2 bases from J; bases unmatched to any gene: 10. The CDR3 consists of 14 residues. Donors were all healthy Caucasians. TCRdb analysed the 5' RACE reads with MiXCR anew, one entry per CDR3 protein. The data show 690,000 or so distinct CDR3 sequences, around 8.6% seen once. This sample was also put to use in a study of yellow fever vaccine responses in identical twins. From that paper: Among the twins, the vaccine T cell response reportedly seemed partly convergent and partly personalized.

This sequence joins TRBV29-1 and TRBJ1-1; 7 bases fit TRBD1. The sequence came from a woman aged 18-29 years in good health. Input material: PBMCs. In nucleotides, the CDR3 is TGCAGCGCCCATTCCCGGGACAGAAACACTGAAGCTTTCTTT. The encoded protein is CSAHSRDRNTEAFF.